This entry lists 15 T cell receptor beta chains sequenced from one sample in a study of radiotherapy plus CTLA-4 blockade in lung cancer. Profiled with immunoSEQ multiplex PCR; TCRdb holds only in-frame clones, not every one. The data contain about 120,000 clones, approximately 80% of them singletons. This specimen was peripheral blood, taken from a patient treated with radiotherapy plus ipilimumab. Receptors originate from a human donor with non-small cell lung cancer who had a partial response to radiotherapy plus ipilimumab.

V gene TRBV30 combines with J gene TRBJ2-1; TRBD2 matches 10 bases. CDR3 length: 13 residues. Germline V gene lookup returns CDR1 GTSNPN and CDR2 SVGIG (reference sequence). Trimming cost V 4 bases and J 5 bases; bases outside gene matches: 2. The CDR3 loop reads CAWTSGGHNEQFF. DNA for the CDR3: TGTGCCTGGACTAGCGGGGGACACAATGAGCAGTTCTTC.

The V and J genes are TRBV18 and TRBJ2-7, with 7 bases fitting TRBD2. This CDR3 contains 15 residues. Germline V gene sequence: CDR1 KGHSH, CDR2 LQKENI. Germline trimming cut 3 bases from V and 3 bases from J; bases unmatched to any gene: 8. CDR3 sequence reads: CASSPSLATLYEQYF. The DNA of the CDR3 is TGTGCCAGCTCACCTTCACTAGCGACTCTCTACGAGCAGTACTTC.

The genes are TRBV7-9 and TRBJ1-1; D unresolved. The V and J ends lost 6 bases and 0 bases respectively, with 5 bases between them. CDR3 length equals 12 residues. CDR1 SEHNR and CDR2 FQNEAQ come from the germline V gene (reference sequence). CDR3 bases: TGTGCCAGCAGGGGCATGAACACTGAAGCTTTCTTT. This translates into CASRGMNTEAFF. Full variable domain (outside the CDR3, taken from reference TRBV7-9 and TRBJ1-1): DTGVSQNPRHKITKRGQNVTFRCDPISEHNRLYWYRQTLGQGPEFLTYFQNEAQLEKSRLLSDRFSAERPKGSFSTLEIQRTEQGDSAMYLCASRGMNTEAFFGQGTRLTVV.

V gene TRBV4-1 combines with J gene TRBJ2-7; D possibly corresponds to TRBD1 (6 bases). With 8 bases removed from V and 3 bases from J, the gap between germline ends came to 14 bases. This CDR3 contains 13 residues. Germline V gives CDR1 MGHRA, CDR2 YSYEKL. The CDR3 here is CASGSDSNYEQYF. The CDR3 bases are TGCGCCAGCGGCTCGGACAGTAACTACGAGCAGTACTTC.

The chain recombines TRBV28 with TRBJ1-4; the D gene is possibly TRBD1 (5 bases). The germline gives CDR1 MDHEN, CDR2 SYDVKM. V shed 6 bases and J shed 5 bases, with 16 bases lying between them. The CDR3 is 15 amino acids. The chain's CDR3 is CASRIGGVRNEKLFF. CDR3 DNA sequence: TGTGCCAGCAGAATCGGAGGGGTGAGGAATGAAAAACTGTTTTTT.

This clone occurred once. This chain joins TRBV7-2 and TRBJ1-2, with D perhaps matching TRBD1 (6 bases). This CDR3 comprises 16 residues. CDR1 is SGHTA, CDR2 FQGNSA, per germline. The V gene lost 4 bases and the J gene lost 4 bases, with 19 bases spanning the gap. The CDR3, as DNA: TGTGCCAGCAGCTCGGGGGTCGGGGGGCGCGGCTATGGCTACACCTTC. Residues: CASSSGVGGRGYGYTF.

The J gene is TRBJ1-6, the V gene TRBV29-1; 8 bases are shared with TRBD1. The germline V gene encodes CDR1 SQVTM and CDR2 ANQGSEA. V lost 7 bases, J lost 9 bases, and 5 bases stayed unmatched. The CDR3 runs to 12 residues. CDR3 nucleotides: TGCAGCGCGCGACAGGGGAGTTCACCCCTCCACTTT. It encodes CSARQGSSPLHF.

In this sample, this clone turned up a few times. The chain joins TRBV28 to TRBJ1-3; 7 nucleotides match TRBD1. Germline CDR1 reads MDHEN; CDR2 reads SYDVKM. V lost 5 bases, J lost 4 bases, and 8 bases stayed unmatched. The CDR3 consists of 15 residues. In DNA form, the CDR3 reads TGTGCCAGCAGTCACGACAGGGTCTCGGGAAACACCATATATTTT. Translation gives CASSHDRVSGNTIYF.

This chain links TRBV11-3 with TRBJ2-1; 12 nucleotides match TRBD2. Germline V CDR1 and CDR2: SGHNT, YENEEA. The V gene end was trimmed by 6 bases and the J gene end by 8 bases; junction bases not matched to a gene: 14. The CDR3 is made up of 17 amino acids. The CDR3 is CASSSPATSGSKYEQFF. Written as DNA, the CDR3 is TGTGCCAGCAGTTCCCCAGCGACTAGCGGGAGTAAGTATGAGCAGTTCTTC. Looking up the rest from reference TRBV11-3 and TRBJ2-1 gives the full variable domain: EAGVVQSPRYKIIEKKQPVAFWCNPISGHNTLYWYLQNLGQGPELLIRYENEEAVDDSQLPKDRFSAERLKGVDSTLKIQPAELGDSAVYLCASSSPATSGSKYEQFFGPGTRLTVL.

This clone has just one count. This rearrangement joins TRBV30 to TRBJ1-2, with TRBD1 matching over 7 bases. Germline loops: CDR1 GTSNPN, CDR2 SVGIG (reference sequence). The trim removed 4 bases at V and 0 bases at J, leaving 8 bases unmatched. The CDR3 extends over 15 amino acids. The CDR3 is CAWKAGTVTNYGYTF. CDR3 bases: TGTGCCTGGAAGGCCGGGACAGTGACTAACTATGGCTACACCTTC.

This CDR3 is CASSGGTSGSDEQYF. The DNA for the CDR3 is TGCGCCAGCAGCGGAGGGACTAGTGGAAGCGACGAGCAGTACTTC. The chain combines TRBV5-1 with TRBJ2-7; 8 positions match TRBD2. Germline assignment: CDR1 SGHRS and CDR2 YFSETQ. The CDR3 has 15 residues. J lost 5 bases, V lost 4 bases, and 11 bases had no gene match.

The rearrangement uses TRBV5-1 and TRBJ2-5; 10 bases agree with TRBD2. The DNA matches TRBJ2-7 better at its end, which makes the J call doubtful. Germline CDR1 and CDR2: SGHRS and YFSETQ. CDR3 length equals 15 residues. The CDR3 region has the DNA TGCGCCAGCAGCTTGGCTAGCGGGAGCGGGCACGAGCAGTACTTC. It encodes CASSLASGSGHEQYF.

CDR3 in DNA: TGTGCCTGGAGTACCGGGATAACGAAGGGCGAGCAGTACTTC. Its translation is CAWSTGITKGEQYF. The chain combines TRBV30 with TRBJ2-7; D may be TRBD2 (5 bases). Germline lookup yields CDR1 GTSNPN and CDR2 SVGIG (reference sequence). The CDR3 has 14 amino acids. Trimming took off 2 bases at V and 6 bases at J, with 17 bases between the two ends.

This sequence joins TRBV6-1 and TRBJ1-3; D remains unclear. This CDR3 has 18 residues. The V and J ends lost 1 base and 2 bases respectively, with 18 bases between them. Germline CDR1 and CDR2: MNHNS and SASEGT. For the CDR3, the DNA is TGTGCCAGCAGTGAAGGGGTCTGGGCCCAGTCCCCTGGAAACACCATATATTTT. Its protein product is CASSEGVWAQSPGNTIYF.

The rearrangement links TRBV11-3 to TRBJ2-1; TRBD2 is a possible D gene (5 bases). The CDR3 is 13 residues long. Trimming stripped 3 bases from V and 3 bases from J, with 6 bases between. Per the germline V gene, CDR1 is SGHNT and CDR2 is YENEEA. CDR3 bases: TGTGCCAGCAGCTTCCGGGACTACAATGAGCAGTTCTTC. Translating gives CASSFRDYNEQFF.